Given below is one T cell receptor beta chain in context. What it binds is unknown. Donors in the study were healthy people who gave bone marrow. Unrecorded immune exposure was likely among donors, who were nominally healthy when sampled. Primers for the PCR totalled 60 Vbeta and 13 Jbeta. Method: immunoSEQ multiplex PCR; TCRdb's copy keeps in-frame clones and lacks some. Among 50,000 to 70,000 clones listed, 80% were seen once. This sample is drawn from a study of cytomegalovirus exposure and HLA in healthy donors. Findings and caveats of the study: Researchers reported that a few CMV-associated chains were confirmed in vitro as CMV antigen-specific. An observed cluster of highly shared sequence variants was recorded as a likely sequencing artifact.

The CDR3 consists of 13 residues. The V end was cut by 5 bases, the J end by 6 bases, with 13 bases between. Germline V CDR1 and CDR2: SGHTA, FQGNSA. Sequences were obtained from PBMCs. The V gene is TRBV7-2, the J gene TRBJ1-2; D unresolved. The clonotype comes from a woman aged 35 to 49 in good health and CMV-seronegative. The CDR3 coding sequence is TGTGCCAGCAGCGCAGGCCCCGTGGATGGCTACACCTTC. As protein: CASSAGPVDGYTF.